Listed below are T cell receptor beta chains from one sample, sequenced in a study of early T cells in non-severe SARS-CoV-2 infection. Each CDR3 protein is one row after TCRdb ran MiXCR on the 5' RACE reads. The sample has more than 65,000 distinct CDR3 sequences, roughly 15% seen once. This specimen was whole blood, taken at baseline. The receptor set was obtained from an adult who was a healthcare worker with PCR-confirmed SARS-CoV-2 infection or an uninfected control (not recorded which). CDR3s include the opening cysteine and the closing phenylalanine or tryptophan. Fields, in order: CDR3 protein, V gene, D gene, J gene. D genes are given only for firm matches.

CASSGPLAGVRDTQYF	TRBV2	TRBD2	TRBJ2-3
CASSLSRDRGPTGELFF	TRBV7-9	TRBD1	TRBJ2-2
CASSLELRTSGRTDTQYF	TRBV5-6	TRBD2	TRBJ2-3
CSARPGPTQYF	TRBV20-1	NA	TRBJ2-3
CSAREGATYSNEQFF	TRBV20-1	NA	TRBJ2-1
CASSQEAEKSTDTQYF	TRBV4-1	NA	TRBJ2-3
CATYGSGRTGYEQYF	TRBV28	TRBD2	TRBJ2-7
CASGVLEGWSTEAFF	TRBV2	NA	TRBJ1-1
CASSYAVGGDTQYF	TRBV6-5	NA	TRBJ2-3
CASSKAGYTF	TRBV21-1	NA	TRBJ1-2
CASSLVRVLTGLTSGANVLTF	TRBV7-8	NA	TRBJ2-6
CASKGLAGDTQYF	TRBV10-2	TRBD2	TRBJ2-3
CASSQSFGQLNSPLHF	TRBV3-1	NA	TRBJ1-6
CASSLTGTGKNYNEQFF	TRBV5-6	TRBD1	TRBJ2-1
CASSLTTGAATGELFF	TRBV5-1	TRBD1	TRBJ2-2
CATSISAGDTGELFF	TRBV15	TRBD2	TRBJ2-2
CASSLRTASYNEQFF	TRBV28	NA	TRBJ2-1
CASSDPRGRKETQYF	TRBV25-1	NA	TRBJ2-5
CASSWGLANYNEQFF	TRBV5-1	TRBD2	TRBJ2-1
CASSRAGTSSNEQFF	TRBV7-9	TRBD2	TRBJ2-1
CSARVVAGGSYNEQFF	TRBV20-1	TRBD2	TRBJ2-1
CSAVPYSSYEQYF	TRBV29-1	NA	TRBJ2-7
CASSQTKPKQGDGFRANVLTF	TRBV3-1	TRBD1	TRBJ2-6
CASSIELAGGWETQYF	TRBV7-6	TRBD2	TRBJ2-5
CASATPRAETQYF	TRBV27	NA	TRBJ2-5
CASSREREEGEQYF	TRBV12-1	NA	TRBJ2-7
CASTSSYEQYF	TRBV28	NA	TRBJ2-7
CASSTLGGEAYEQYF	TRBV6-6	NA	TRBJ2-7
CASGEMEETQYF	TRBV9	NA	TRBJ2-5
CASNQGLAGTDTQYF	TRBV2	TRBD2	TRBJ2-3
CASSQRAYTDTQYF	TRBV3-1	NA	TRBJ2-3
CSARLANHNEQFF	TRBV20-1	NA	TRBJ2-1
CASSQWDSQGGYTF	TRBV5-1	TRBD1	TRBJ1-2
CASSSGQQIANTGELFF	TRBV5-1	NA	TRBJ2-2
CASSFSSTSGEYF	TRBV12-3/TRBV12-4	TRBD2	TRBJ2-7
CASSTEGLAGGETQYF	TRBV5-4	TRBD2	TRBJ2-5
CASSGPGQGTFYEQYF	TRBV2	TRBD1	TRBJ2-7
CASSKTSGRSDEQFF	TRBV7-3	TRBD2	TRBJ2-1
CASSVATVSEAFF	TRBV9	NA	TRBJ1-1
CASSPGITGFPKNIQYF	TRBV18	NA	TRBJ2-4
CASRAAGVWGELFF	TRBV28	TRBD2	TRBJ2-2
CASSGTGLASYEQYF	TRBV5-1	TRBD2	TRBJ2-7
CASSLKAVSSYNEQFF	TRBV7-3	NA	TRBJ2-1
CASSSYLRTGSPDTQYF	TRBV7-9	NA	TRBJ2-3
CASSPRLAGVQSNEQFF	TRBV18	TRBD2	TRBJ2-1
CASKLVETNEQFF	TRBV5-6	NA	TRBJ2-1
CSARESSGNNEQFF	TRBV20-1	TRBD2	TRBJ2-1
CASSQTVGNTIYF	TRBV3-1	NA	TRBJ1-3
CASASPGSAEAFF	TRBV5-1	NA	TRBJ1-1
CASSWGVVPSYNEQFF	TRBV12-3/TRBV12-4	NA	TRBJ2-1
CASRRTSSTDTQYF	TRBV2	NA	TRBJ2-3
CASSPAGGPTDTQYF	TRBV7-2	TRBD2	TRBJ2-3
CASRGGDQNNYGYTF	TRBV6-2/TRBV6-3	NA	TRBJ1-2
CASSYSLAGGTYEQYF	TRBV7-2	TRBD2	TRBJ2-7
CASSPLTYNEQFF	TRBV18	NA	TRBJ2-1